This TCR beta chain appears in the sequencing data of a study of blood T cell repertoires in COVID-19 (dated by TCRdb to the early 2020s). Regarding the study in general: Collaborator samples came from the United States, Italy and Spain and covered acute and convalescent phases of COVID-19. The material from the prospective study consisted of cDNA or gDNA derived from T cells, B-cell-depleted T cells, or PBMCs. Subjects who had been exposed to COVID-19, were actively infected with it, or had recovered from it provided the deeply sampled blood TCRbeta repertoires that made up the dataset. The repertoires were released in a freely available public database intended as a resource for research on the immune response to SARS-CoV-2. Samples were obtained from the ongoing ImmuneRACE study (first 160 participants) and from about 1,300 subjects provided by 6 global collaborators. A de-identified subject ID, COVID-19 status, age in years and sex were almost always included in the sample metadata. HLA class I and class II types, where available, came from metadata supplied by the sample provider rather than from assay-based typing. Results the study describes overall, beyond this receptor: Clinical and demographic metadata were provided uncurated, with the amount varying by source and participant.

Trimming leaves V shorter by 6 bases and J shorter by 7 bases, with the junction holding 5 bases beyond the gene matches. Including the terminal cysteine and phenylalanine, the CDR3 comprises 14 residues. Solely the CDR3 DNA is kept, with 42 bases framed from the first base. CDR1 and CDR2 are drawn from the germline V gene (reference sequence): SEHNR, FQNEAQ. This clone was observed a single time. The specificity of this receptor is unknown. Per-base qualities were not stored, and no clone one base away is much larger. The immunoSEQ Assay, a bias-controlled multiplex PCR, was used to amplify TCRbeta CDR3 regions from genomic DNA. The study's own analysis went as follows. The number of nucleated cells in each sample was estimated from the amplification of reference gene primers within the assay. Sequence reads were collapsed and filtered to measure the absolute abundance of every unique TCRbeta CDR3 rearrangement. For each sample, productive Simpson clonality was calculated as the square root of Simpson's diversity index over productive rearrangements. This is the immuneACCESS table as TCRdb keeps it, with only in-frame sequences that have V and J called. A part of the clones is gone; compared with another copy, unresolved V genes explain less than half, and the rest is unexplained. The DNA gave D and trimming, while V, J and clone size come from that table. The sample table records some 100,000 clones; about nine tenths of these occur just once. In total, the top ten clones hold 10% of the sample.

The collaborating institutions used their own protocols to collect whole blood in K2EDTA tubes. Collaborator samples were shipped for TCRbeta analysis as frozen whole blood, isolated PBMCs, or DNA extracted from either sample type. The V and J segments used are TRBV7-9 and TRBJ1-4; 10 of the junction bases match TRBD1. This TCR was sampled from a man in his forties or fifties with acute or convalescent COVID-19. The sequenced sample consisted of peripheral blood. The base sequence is TGTGCCAGCAGATCCGGGACAGGGGCTGAAAAACTGTTTTTT. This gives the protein CASRSGTGAEKLFF.